This TCR beta chain was sequenced in a study of blood T cell repertoires in COVID-19. The junction had 6 bases not matched to a gene; V was cut back by 6 bases and J by 0 bases. CDR3 length: 16 residues. From germline, CDR1 is LNHDA and CDR2 SQIVND (reference sequence). Produced via immunoSEQ multiplex PCR; TCRdb's table is partial and in-frame only. The data hold about 230,000 clones, with about 85% observed a single time. Participants were aged about 18 to 100 years from around 26 US areas. This sequence originates from a man under 40 who had recovered from COVID-19. V gene TRBV19 combines with J gene TRBJ2-2; 8 bases are shared with TRBD1. Specimen: PBMCs or T cells enriched from blood (not recorded which). The CDR3 spells CASRRPGQANTGELFF. In DNA, the CDR3 is TGTGCCAGTAGACGACCGGGACAGGCGAACACCGGGGAGCTGTTTTTT.